This T cell receptor (beta chain) is from a study of blood T cell repertoires in COVID-19 (dated by TCRdb to the early 2020s). About the study as a whole: Collaborator samples came from the United States, Italy and Spain and covered acute and convalescent phases of COVID-19. The material from the prospective study consisted of cDNA or gDNA derived from T cells, B-cell-depleted T cells, or PBMCs. A de-identified subject ID, COVID-19 status, age in years and sex were almost always included in the sample metadata. Where HLA class I and class II types were available, the types were taken from metadata supplied by the sample provider, not from assay-based typing. Subjects who had been exposed to COVID-19, were actively infected with it, or had recovered from it provided the deeply sampled blood TCRbeta repertoires that made up the dataset. Samples were obtained from the ongoing ImmuneRACE study (first 160 participants) and from some 1,300 subjects provided by 6 global collaborators. The repertoires were released in a freely available public database intended as a resource for research on the immune response to SARS-CoV-2.

Overall study outcomes, separate from this receptor: How much clinical and demographic metadata was included differed by source and by participant, and the metadata was provided uncurated.

TCRbeta CDR3 regions were amplified from genomic DNA by means of the immunoSEQ Assay, a bias-controlled multiplex PCR. Concerning the study's data processing: The number of nucleated cells in each sample was estimated by amplification of reference gene primers within the assay. To quantify the absolute abundance of each unique TCRbeta CDR3 rearrangement, sequence reads were collapsed and filtered. For each sample, productive Simpson clonality was calculated by taking the square root of Simpson's diversity index across productive rearrangements. The immuneACCESS repertoire file appears here via TCRdb, limited to in-frame rearrangements. These files lack a portion of the clones; in checked studies, under half of the deficit traces to unresolved V genes, and the cause of the others is not known. V, J and clone size reflect that table, while D and trimming were determined from the DNA. The sample table lists over 250,000 clones, roughly 85% of them with a count of one. Together, the top ten hold roughly 5.3% of the sample.

CDR1 WSHSY and CDR2 SAAADI are derived from the germline V gene. The CDR3 runs 14 residues from the cysteine to the phenylalanine. Only the CDR3 region is kept as DNA, spanning 42 bases read in frame from base 1. The junction carries 12 bases between V and J, which are trimmed by 7 bases and 0 bases respectively. As regards this clone: No cognate antigen has been identified for it. Base qualities are not provided; no much larger clone lies one nucleotide away.

Participants in the prospective study were aged roughly 18 to 100 years, lived in about two dozen United States geographic areas, and enrolled through a virtual design. In the prospective study, participants were assigned to cohorts based on the clinical history participants reported in a screening survey and a study questionnaire. Exposed participants were defined as having been in contact with someone with a PCR-confirmed or clinician-diagnosed COVID-19 case within 2 weeks of study entry. Each participant in the prospective study had whole blood, serum and a nasopharyngeal or oropharyngeal swab collected by mobile phlebotomists. Additional blood draws and questionnaires over an approximately two-month period could optionally be provided by prospective study participants. Prospective study blood samples were shipped either frozen or at room temperature before DNA extraction.

The rearranged segments are TRBV10-2 and TRBJ1-1; no D segment can be confidently identified. Sequencing was performed on PBMCs or T cells enriched from blood (not recorded which). This sequence was found in a man in his forties who had been exposed to COVID-19. The DNA sequence is given as TGCGCCAGCACCTTTCGCGCCATGAACACTGAAGCTTTCTTT. This encodes CASTFRAMNTEAFF.